Listed below are T cell receptor beta chains from one sample, sequenced in a study of regulatory T cells in long-lasting Graves disease. TCRdb itself ran the multiplex PCR reads through MiXCR, one entry per CDR3 protein. The sample carries some 370,000 distinct CDR3 sequences, approximately 10% recorded once. This sample also appeared in a second study, on T cells in Graves' hyperthyroidism and ophthalmopathy.

The sample in question was peripheral blood mononuclear cells (PBMCs), obtained at new diagnosis, from a patient treated with antithyroid drugs. The receptors here all came from a young woman with Graves disease. Each CDR3 is given with its conserved first and last residue. The order of the fields is CDR3 length, D gene, J gene, clone size, V gene, CDR3 DNA, CDR3 protein. The D gene is left open where the match is weak. Clone size is given as once, few or many counts, or a class when the clone is expanded.

CDR3 length: 12; D gene: -; J gene: TRBJ2-1; clone size: many; V gene: TRBV20-1; CDR3 DNA: TGCAGTGCTAGTGGGCTTAACAATGAGCAGTTCTTC; CDR3 protein: CSASGLNNEQFF
CDR3 length: 15; D gene: -; J gene: TRBJ1-2; clone size: few; V gene: TRBV4-3; CDR3 DNA: TGCGCCAGCAGCCAGGGTCAGGAAGGGGGAAATGGCTACACCTTC; CDR3 protein: CASSQGQEGGNGYTF
CDR3 length: 15; D gene: -; J gene: TRBJ2-7; clone size: many; V gene: TRBV7-9; CDR3 DNA: TGTGCCAGCAGTCGAGGAGAGGGGTATCCCTACGAGCAGTACTTC; CDR3 protein: CASSRGEGYPYEQYF
CDR3 length: 15; D gene: -; J gene: TRBJ2-1; clone size: many; V gene: TRBV7-9; CDR3 DNA: TGTGCCAGCAGCTTAGCGGGGACTGCATACAATGAGCAGTTCTTC; CDR3 protein: CASSLAGTAYNEQFF
CDR3 length: 15; D gene: -; J gene: TRBJ1-5; clone size: many; V gene: TRBV2; CDR3 DNA: TGTGCCAGCAGTGAGCCAGGTAGGAGCAATCAGCCCCAGCATTTT; CDR3 protein: CASSEPGRSNQPQHF
CDR3 length: 14; D gene: -; J gene: TRBJ2-7; clone size: many; V gene: TRBV28; CDR3 DNA: TGTGCCAGCAGTCAACCCAGGAGCTCCTACGAGCAGTACTTC; CDR3 protein: CASSQPRSSYEQYF
CDR3 length: 12; D gene: -; J gene: TRBJ2-1; clone size: many; V gene: TRBV6-2/TRBV6-3; CDR3 DNA: TGTGCCAGCAGTTACGGAGGGAATGAGCAGTTCTTC; CDR3 protein: CASSYGGNEQFF
CDR3 length: 15; D gene: -; J gene: TRBJ2-1; clone size: many; V gene: TRBV12-5; CDR3 DNA: TGTGCTAGGTCCGGCGGGCTAAGCTCCTACAATGAGCAGTTCTTC; CDR3 protein: CARSGGLSSYNEQFF
CDR3 length: 15; D gene: -; J gene: TRBJ2-1; clone size: many; V gene: TRBV5-6; CDR3 DNA: TGTGCCAGCAGCTCCTACAGGGCGGGCTACAATGAGCAGTTCTTC; CDR3 protein: CASSSYRAGYNEQFF
CDR3 length: 13; D gene: -; J gene: TRBJ1-5; clone size: few; V gene: TRBV20-1; CDR3 DNA: TGCAGTGCTAGGTGGGAGGGGAATCAGCCCCAGCATTTT; CDR3 protein: CSARWEGNQPQHF